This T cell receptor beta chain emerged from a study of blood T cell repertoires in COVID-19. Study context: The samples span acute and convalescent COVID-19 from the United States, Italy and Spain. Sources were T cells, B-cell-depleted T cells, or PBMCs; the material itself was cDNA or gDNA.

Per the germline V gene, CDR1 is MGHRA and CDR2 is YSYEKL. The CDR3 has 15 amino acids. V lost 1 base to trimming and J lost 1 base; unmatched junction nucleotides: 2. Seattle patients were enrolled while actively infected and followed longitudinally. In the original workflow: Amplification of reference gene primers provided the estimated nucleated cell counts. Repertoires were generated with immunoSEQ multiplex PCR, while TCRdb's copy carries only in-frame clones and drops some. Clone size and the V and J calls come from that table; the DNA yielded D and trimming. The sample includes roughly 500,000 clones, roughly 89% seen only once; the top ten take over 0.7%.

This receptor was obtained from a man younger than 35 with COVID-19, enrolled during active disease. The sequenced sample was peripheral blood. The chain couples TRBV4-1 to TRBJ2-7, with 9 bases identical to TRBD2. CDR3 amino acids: CASSQVTSGSYEQYF. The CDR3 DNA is TGCGCCAGCAGCCAAGTCACTAGCGGGTCCTACGAGCAGTACTTC.